One sample yielded the 26 T cell receptor beta chains listed below, sequenced in a study of graft-versus-host responses after intestinal transplantation. Profiling relied on immunoSEQ multiplex PCR, and the TCRdb table lists in-frame clones only, not all of them. The data show 100,000 or so clones, with more than 85% seen just once and 2% held by the top ten. Antigens for these TCRs are unknown. The material sequenced was unstimulated CD8+ T cells sorted from spleen or lymph node cells, taken before intestinal transplant. These receptors were taken from a human donor who received an intestinal transplant.

The chain recombines TRBV27 with TRBJ1-5, with a weak D call TRBD1 (5 bases). CDR3 length: 15 residues. Trimming shortened V by 5 bases and J by 6 bases, and 17 bases separated the two germline ends. Germline V CDR1 and CDR2: MNHEY, SMNVEV (reference sequence). The CDR3 loop is CASSPLHRRAQPQHF. As DNA, the CDR3 is TGTGCCAGCAGTCCACTACACAGGAGGGCTCAGCCCCAGCATTTT.

The rearrangement joins TRBV4-3 to TRBJ1-5, with D unresolved. V was pared by 4 bases and J by 0 bases, with 10 bases between. The germline V gene encodes CDR1 LGHNA and CDR2 YSLEER. This CDR3 spans 15 amino acids. Here the CDR3 reads CASSPTHSSNQPQHF. The CDR3 region has the DNA TGCGCCAGCAGCCCAACCCACTCTAGCAATCAGCCCCAGCATTTT.

This chain links TRBV10-3 with TRBJ2-2; 7 bases match TRBD1. CDR1 ENHRY and CDR2 SYGVKD come from the germline V gene. The V and J ends lost 5 bases and 4 bases, in that order; junction bases with no gene match: 7. The length of the CDR3 is 15 residues. As DNA, the CDR3 is TGTGCCATCAGTTTTTCGGGACAGCCCACCGGGGAGCTGTTTTTT. It codes for CAISFSGQPTGELFF.

The V and J genes are TRBV7-9 and TRBJ1-1, with unresolved D. V lost 2 bases and J 0 bases, leaving 10 bases between the germline ends. Germline-derived CDR1 and CDR2 are SEHNR and FQNEAQ (reference sequence). There are 15 residues in the CDR3. The CDR3, as DNA: TGTGCCAGCAGCTTATTTGCAGGCGTGAACACTGAAGCTTTCTTT. Translated: CASSLFAGVNTEAFF.

V gene TRBV9 combines with J gene TRBJ1-1; no definite D call. In germline, CDR1 is SGDLS, CDR2 YYNGEE. CDR3 size: 13 residues. V was clipped by 4 bases and J by 2 bases, with 9 bases between them. CDR3 sequence: CASSTWANTEAFF. The CDR3 DNA follows: TGTGCCAGCAGCACCTGGGCCAACACTGAAGCTTTCTTT.

The rearrangement joins TRBV13 to TRBJ2-1, with 10 bases that match TRBD2. J was trimmed by 16 bases and V by 7 bases; bases with no gene match: 19. Germline V gene data show CDR1 as PRHDT and CDR2 as FYEKMQ (reference sequence). There are 15 residues in the CDR3. The CDR3 sequence: CASTPDEASGGRYFF. The DNA for the CDR3 is TGTGCCAGCACCCCGGATGAGGCTAGCGGGGGTCGGTATTTCTTC.

This clone appeared a few times. The chain has TRBV6-5 and TRBJ2-7; weak D call: TRBD2 (5 bases). The CDR3 covers 14 residues. CDR1 MNHEY and CDR2 SVGAGI come from the germline V gene. The V and J ends lost 5 bases and 3 bases respectively, with 14 bases between them. The CDR3 is CASSGLRGDYEQYF. DNA of the CDR3: TGTGCCAGCAGTGGTCTACGGGGAGACTACGAGCAGTACTTC.

The rearrangement uses TRBV11-3 and TRBJ2-3, with 9 bases aligning to TRBD1. V lost 5 bases to trimming and J lost 0 bases; unmatched junction nucleotides: 15. The CDR3 runs to 19 residues. Germline CDR1 SGHNT, CDR2 YENEEA. CDR3 sequence reads: CASSTTIRDRETSTDTQYF. CDR3 in DNA: TGTGCCAGCAGCACAACGATCCGGGACAGGGAGACTAGCACAGATACGCAGTATTTT.

The rearrangement joins TRBV27 to TRBJ1-2; possibly TRBD1 for D (5 bases). Trimming took off 8 bases at V and 7 bases at J, with 17 bases between the two ends. The length of the CDR3 is 13 residues. CDR1 and CDR2 from the germline V gene are MNHEY and SMNVEV (reference sequence). CDR3 DNA: TGTGCCAGCTTTTTTCCCTCCCAGGGTGGCTACACCTTC. This sequence encodes CASFFPSQGGYTF.

This clone was observed once. The J gene is TRBJ2-2, the V gene TRBV27, with D perhaps matching TRBD1 (6 bases). Germline CDR1 is MNHEY and CDR2 is SMNVEV (reference sequence). V was trimmed by 8 bases and J by 1 base, leaving 11 bases between them. The CDR3 runs 14 residues. CDR3 nucleotide sequence: TGTGCCAGCCACCAAGGGGGGAACACCGGGGAGCTGTTTTTT. Translation: CASHQGGNTGELFF.

The chain links TRBV27 to TRBJ2-7; TRBD2 is a possible D gene (7 bases). Looked up from germline, CDR1 is MNHEY and CDR2 is SMNVEV (reference sequence). Deletions cut 3 bases from V and 1 base from J, with 13 bases between. The CDR3 extends over 15 amino acids. CDR3 nucleotide sequence: TGTGCCAGCAGTTTTAGGGGGGGCGGGTCCTACGAGCAGTACTTC. The encoded protein is CASSFRGGGSYEQYF.

The chain employs TRBV7-9 and TRBJ1-5; 9 positions agree with TRBD1. The CDR3 contains 14 residues. Germline V gene sequence: CDR1 SEHNR, CDR2 FQNEAQ (reference sequence). V was pared by 5 bases and J by 6 bases, with 5 bases of the junction left unmatched. Here the CDR3 DNA reads TGTGCCAGCAGCCTGACAGGGGGAGGTCAGCCCCAGCATTTT. Protein sequence: CASSLTGGGQPQHF.

The V gene is TRBV7-2, the J gene TRBJ2-3, with 7 nucleotides matching TRBD1. The CDR3 sequence is 13 residues long. V trimming: 7 bases; J trimming: 5 bases; junction bases outside the gene matches: 6. The germline gives CDR1 SGHTA, CDR2 FQGNSA. Here the CDR3 DNA reads TGTGCCAGCAAAGGGGGCCCCGTAGATACGCAGTATTTT. This sequence encodes CASKGGPVDTQYF.

For the CDR3, the DNA is TGTGCCAGCAGTGAATCCAGTCGGGGCGGGGAGCTGTTTTTT. Translating it yields CASSESSRGGELFF. The chain couples TRBV6-1 to TRBJ2-2, with a tentative D call TRBD2 (5 bases). Germline loops: CDR1 MNHNS, CDR2 SASEGT. V shed 2 bases and J shed 7 bases, with 11 bases lying between them. The length of the CDR3 is 14 residues.

V is TRBV7-8 and J is TRBJ2-3; TRBD2 matches at 10 bases. Per germline, CDR1 SGHVS and CDR2 FQNEAQ. The CDR3 length is 18 residues. J lost 4 bases, V lost 8 bases, and 18 bases had no gene match. CDR3 nucleotide sequence: TGTGCCAGCCGCCCGAAGAGCGGGGGGGCCGGGCACTCAGATACGCAGTATTTT. It codes for CASRPKSGGAGHSDTQYF. The full variable domain, with the rest looked up from reference TRBV7-8 and TRBJ2-3, is GAGVSQSPRYKVAKRGQDVALRCDPISGHVSLFWYQQALGQGPEFLTYFQNEAQLDKSGLPSDRFFAERPEGSVSTLKIQRTQQEDSAVYLCASRPKSGGAGHSDTQYFGPGTRLTVL.

The J gene is TRBJ2-1, the V gene TRBV19; TRBD1 is a possible D gene (6 bases). There are 13 residues in the CDR3. V was clipped by 3 bases and J by 9 bases, with 12 bases between them. Germline loops: CDR1 LNHDA, CDR2 SQIVND (reference sequence). CDR3 sequence reads: CASSILGGAEQFF. The CDR3 nucleotides read TGTGCCAGTAGTATCTTAGGGGGAGCTGAGCAGTTCTTC. Full variable domain (missing parts from reference TRBV19 and TRBJ2-1): DGGITQSPKYLFRKEGQNVTLSCEQNLNHDAMYWYRQDPGQGLRLIYYSQIVNDFQKGDIAEGYSVSREKKESFPLTVTSAQKNPTAFYLCASSILGGAEQFFGPGTRLTVL.

The V call is TRBV7-6, the J call TRBJ2-5; 11 bases line up with TRBD2. The V and J ends lost 5 bases and 5 bases, in that order; junction bases with no gene match: 10. This CDR3 comprises 16 residues. Germline CDR1 is SGHVS and CDR2 is FNYEAQ. The CDR3 here is CASSRPRLAGGETQYF. The CDR3 nucleotides read TGTGCCAGCAGCCGGCCCCGGCTAGCGGGGGGTGAGACCCAGTACTTC.

The chain has TRBV7-8 and TRBJ2-5; 14 nucleotides match TRBD2. The DNA matches TRBJ2-7 better at its end, which makes the J call doubtful. Germline-derived CDR1 and CDR2 are SGHVS and FQNEAQ. The CDR3 sequence is 18 residues long. CDR3 sequence (DNA): TGTGCCAGCAGCAGTCTTCCGGGACTAGCGGGGGTGTCCTACGAGCAGTACTTC. Its protein is CASSSLPGLAGVSYEQYF.

The chain has TRBV4-3 and TRBJ2-2, with TRBD1 identical over 10 bases. CDR1 is LGHNA, CDR2 YSLEER, per germline. CDR3 length: 17 residues. Trimming at V came to 0 bases and at J to 5 bases, leaving 6 bases not matched to a gene. In DNA, the CDR3 is TGCGCCAGCAGCCAAGATTCGACAGGGGGCGAGACCGGGGAGCTGTTTTTT. Translated, it gives CASSQDSTGGETGELFF.

This clone was detected a few times. This rearrangement joins TRBV6-1 to TRBJ2-7, with D maybe TRBD1 (5 bases). The CDR3 has 14 residues. Germline V CDR1 and CDR2: MNHNS, SASEGT. Trimming removed 0 bases from V and 3 bases from J, with 9 bases in between. CDR3 DNA: TGTGCCAGCAGTGAAGCAGGGCAGGGCTACGAGCAGTACTTC. It encodes CASSEAGQGYEQYF.

J is TRBJ1-3 and V is TRBV11-3; D not resolved. Per germline, CDR1 SGHNT and CDR2 YENEEA. This CDR3 region has 17 residues. The ends were cut back, 5 bases at V and 0 bases at J, with 17 bases in the middle. The CDR3 DNA sequence: TGTGCCAGCAGCACTTGGGTGGAGTCGCTCTCTGGAAACACCATATATTTT. Amino acid sequence: CASSTWVESLSGNTIYF. Full variable domain (outside the CDR3, taken from reference TRBV11-3 and TRBJ1-3): EAGVVQSPRYKIIEKKQPVAFWCNPISGHNTLYWYLQNLGQGPELLIRYENEEAVDDSQLPKDRFSAERLKGVDSTLKIQPAELGDSAVYLCASSTWVESLSGNTIYFGEGSWLTVV.

The V call is TRBV18, the J call TRBJ2-7; 8 bases map to TRBD1. CDR3 size: 15 residues. With 3 bases clipped from V and 0 bases from J, the junction kept 4 bases outside the gene matches. Germline V lookup: CDR1 KGHSH, CDR2 LQKENI. The CDR3 DNA is TGTGCCAGCTCACCCCCGGACAGGGCCTCCTACGAGCAGTACTTC. Translating it yields CASSPPDRASYEQYF. Variable domain in full (rest from reference TRBV18 and TRBJ2-7): NAGVMQNPRHLVRRRGQEARLRCSPMKGHSHVYWYRQLPEEGLKFMVYLQKENIIDESGMPKERFSAEFPKEGPSILRIQQVVRGDSAAYFCASSPPDRASYEQYFGPGTRLTVT.

The chain employs TRBV27 and TRBJ2-7, with D unclear. From germline, CDR1 is MNHEY and CDR2 SMNVEV (reference sequence). Trimming stripped 3 bases from V and 3 bases from J, with 12 bases between. The CDR3 runs to 14 residues. The CDR3 spells CASSFSSRSYEQYF. Here the CDR3 DNA reads TGTGCCAGCAGTTTTTCGTCGAGGAGCTACGAGCAGTACTTC.

The rearrangement uses TRBV27 and TRBJ2-6; D may be TRBD1 (6 bases). Between the trimmed V and J ends, which lost 6 bases and 1 base, there was a span of 16 bases. The CDR3 is 17 amino acids. The germline V gene encodes CDR1 MNHEY and CDR2 SMNVEV (reference sequence). CDR3 sequence reads: CASSAGEVGSGANVLTF. CDR3 sequence (DNA): TGTGCCAGCAGCGCAGGGGAAGTTGGGTCTGGGGCCAACGTCCTGACTTTC.

The chain employs TRBV27 and TRBJ2-2; no reliable D call. V dropped 4 bases and J dropped 3 bases, with 3 bases sitting between them. The CDR3 runs 12 residues. Germline V gene data show CDR1 as MNHEY and CDR2 as SMNVEV (reference sequence). The DNA for the CDR3 is TGTGCCAGCAGTTCGGACACCGGGGAGCTGTTTTTT. As protein: CASSSDTGELFF.

This rearrangement joins TRBV27 to TRBJ2-2, with D maybe TRBD2 (7 bases). The germline V gene encodes CDR1 MNHEY and CDR2 SMNVEV (reference sequence). Trimming left V 6 bases short and J 7 bases short, with 24 bases between. The CDR3 is 17 amino acids. The CDR3 DNA sequence: TGTGCCAGCAGGATAGCTTCCCCGCGGGGGCAGGGCGGGGAGCTGTTTTTT. It specifies CASRIASPRGQGGELFF.